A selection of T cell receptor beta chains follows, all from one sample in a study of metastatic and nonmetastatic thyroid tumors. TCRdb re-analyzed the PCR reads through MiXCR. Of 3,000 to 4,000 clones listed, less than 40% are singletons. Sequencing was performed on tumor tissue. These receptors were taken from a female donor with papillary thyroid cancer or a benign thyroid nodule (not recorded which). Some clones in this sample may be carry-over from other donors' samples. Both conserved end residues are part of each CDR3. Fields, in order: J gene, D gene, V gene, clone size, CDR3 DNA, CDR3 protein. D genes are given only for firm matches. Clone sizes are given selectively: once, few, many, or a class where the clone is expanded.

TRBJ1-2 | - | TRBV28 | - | TGTGCCAGCAGTTTATATCGGGGGGCAAGCTATGGCTACACCTTC | CASSLYRGASYGYTF
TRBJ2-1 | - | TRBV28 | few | TGTGCCAGCAGTTTAGACCGGACGGAGGAGCAGTTCTTC | CASSLDRTEEQFF
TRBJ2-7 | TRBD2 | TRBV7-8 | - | TGTGCCAGCAGCCCCCGGACTAGCGGGAGCTACGAGCAGTACTTC | CASSPRTSGSYEQYF
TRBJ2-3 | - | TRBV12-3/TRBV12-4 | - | TGTGCCAGCAGTTTAGAGCGGACAATTTCCACAGATACGCAGTATTTT | CASSLERTISTDTQYF
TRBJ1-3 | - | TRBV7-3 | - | TGTGCCAGCAGCTTAACGGGAAGCTCTGGAAACACCATATATTTT | CASSLTGSSGNTIYF
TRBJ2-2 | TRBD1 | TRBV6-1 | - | TGTGCCAGCAGTGAAAGAAGGGACAGGGCTTGGGGCGGGGAGCTGTTTTTT | CASSERRDRAWGGELFF
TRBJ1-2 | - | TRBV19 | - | TGTGCCAGTAGTTCGCTGGGGCATGGCTACACCTTC | CASSSLGHGYTF
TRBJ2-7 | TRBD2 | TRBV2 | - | TGTGCCAGCCGCTCTCGGACTAGCGGCTACGAGCAGTACTTC | CASRSRTSGYEQYF
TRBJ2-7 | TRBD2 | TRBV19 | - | TGTGCCAGTAGTAGCGGGAGGGCTGGCGAGCAGTACTTC | CASSSGRAGEQYF
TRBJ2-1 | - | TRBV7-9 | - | TGTGCCAGCAGCTTAGACACGAATGAGCAGTTCTTC | CASSLDTNEQFF
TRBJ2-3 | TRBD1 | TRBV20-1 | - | TGCAGTGCTAGAGGGGGCGCCGGAAGGGGGCTCACAGATACGCAGTATTTT | CSARGGAGRGLTDTQYF
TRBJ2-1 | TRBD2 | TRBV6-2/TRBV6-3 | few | TGTGCCAGCAGTTACTCCGGCGGGGGCTCCTACAATGAGCAGTTCTTC | CASSYSGGGSYNEQFF
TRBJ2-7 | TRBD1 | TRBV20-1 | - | TGCAGTGCTAGAGTACCCGGGACAGGGAGCTACGAGCAGTACTTC | CSARVPGTGSYEQYF
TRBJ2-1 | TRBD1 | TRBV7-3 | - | TGTGCCAGCAGCTTAAGCGGGACAGGGGTAGGGGAGCAGTTCTTC | CASSLSGTGVGEQFF
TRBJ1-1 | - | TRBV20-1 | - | TGCAGTGCTAGAAGGGGATTTGACACTGAAGCTTTCTTT | CSARRGFDTEAFF
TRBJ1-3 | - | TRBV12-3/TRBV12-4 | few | TGTGCCAGCAGCCCGCAGCGCTCTGGAAACACCATATATTTT | CASSPQRSGNTIYF
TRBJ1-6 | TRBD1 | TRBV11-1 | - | TGTGCCAGCAGTTCCCCCCGACAGGGACGGATTAATTCACCCCTCCACTTT | CASSSPRQGRINSPLHF
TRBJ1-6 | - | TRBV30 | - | TGTGCCTGGAGTGTAGGCCGGCAAAATTCACCCCTCCACTTT | CAWSVGRQNSPLHF
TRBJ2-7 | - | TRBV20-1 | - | TGCAGTGCGCCTATTCCCGATACCTCCTACGAGCAGTACTTC | CSAPIPDTSYEQYF
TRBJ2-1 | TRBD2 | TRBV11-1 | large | TGTGCCAGCAGCTTAGAAGCCCTAGCGGGGGGGCGAGAGCAGTTCTTC | CASSLEALAGGREQFF
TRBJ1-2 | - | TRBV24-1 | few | TGTGCCACCAGTGCAAACGGTATAGATGGCTACACCTTC | CATSANGIDGYTF
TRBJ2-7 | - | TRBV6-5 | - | TGTGCCAGCAGTTTCTCCTACGAGCAGTACTTC | CASSFSYEQYF
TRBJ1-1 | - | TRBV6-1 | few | TGTGCCAGCAGTGTCCCTCCGGGGGCTGAAGCTTTCTTT | CASSVPPGAEAFF
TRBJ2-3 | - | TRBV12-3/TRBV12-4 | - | TGTGCCAGCAGTTTATCGGGGGTCACAGATACGCAGTATTTT | CASSLSGVTDTQYF
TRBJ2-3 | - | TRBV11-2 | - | TGTGCCAGCAGCTTAGGAGGGGTCGGTCCTAGCACAGATACGCAGTATTTT | CASSLGGVGPSTDTQYF
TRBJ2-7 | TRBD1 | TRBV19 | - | TGTGCCAGTAGCCACGGGACAGGCGGCTCCTACGAGCAGTACTTC | CASSHGTGGSYEQYF
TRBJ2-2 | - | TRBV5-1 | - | TGCGCCAGCAGCCCGTCCCAGGGGCGGAACACCGGGGAGCTGTTTTTT | CASSPSQGRNTGELFF
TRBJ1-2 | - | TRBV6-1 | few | TGTGCCAGCAGAGATAGGGGTAACGGCTACACCTTC | CASRDRGNGYTF
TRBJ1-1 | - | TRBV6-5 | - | TGTGCCAGCAGTTACCTACAGGGTACGTGGGACACTGAAGCTTTCTTT | CASSYLQGTWDTEAFF
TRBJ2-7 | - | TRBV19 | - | TGTGCCAGTAGTGCTTCGGGACACTACGAGCAGTACTTC | CASSASGHYEQYF
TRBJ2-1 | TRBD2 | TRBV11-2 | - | TGTGCCAGCAGCGAAATCAGCGGGAGGGCTTACAATGAGCAGTTCTTC | CASSEISGRAYNEQFF
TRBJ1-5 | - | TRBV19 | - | TGTGCCAGTAGTATTATTGGTATGAGCAATCAGCCCCAGCATTTT | CASSIIGMSNQPQHF
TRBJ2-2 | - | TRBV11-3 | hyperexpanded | TGTGCCAGCAGCAGGGGGAACACCGGGGAGCTGTTTTTT | CASSRGNTGELFF
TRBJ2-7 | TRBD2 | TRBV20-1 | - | TGCAGTCCCCCTCTAGCGGGAGAGGCCTTGGTCTACGAGCAGTACTTC | CSPPLAGEALVYEQYF
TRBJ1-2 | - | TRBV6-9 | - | TGTGCTAACTATGGCTACACCTTC | CANYGYTF
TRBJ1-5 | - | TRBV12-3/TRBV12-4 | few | TGTGCCAGCAGTTTAACCCTCGCGGGTCAGCCCCAGCATTTT | CASSLTLAGQPQHF
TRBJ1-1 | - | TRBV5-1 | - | TGCGCCAGCAGCTTGCTTTCTAACAGCGAAGCTTTCTTT | CASSLLSNSEAFF
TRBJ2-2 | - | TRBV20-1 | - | TGCAGTGCTAGAGATATGAGCGTTAAGAACACCGGGGAGCTGTTTTTT | CSARDMSVKNTGELFF
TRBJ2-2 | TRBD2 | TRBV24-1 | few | TGTGCCACCAGTGATTTCGGCGGGAGGGCCGATGGGGAGCTGTTTTTT | CATSDFGGRADGELFF
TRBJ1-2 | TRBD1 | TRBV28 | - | TGTGCCAGCAGTACGCCCGGACAGGGAAGGAAAGGCTACACCTTC | CASSTPGQGRKGYTF
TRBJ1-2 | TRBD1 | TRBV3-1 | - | TGTGCCAGCAGCCAAGGGACAGGGCGTTCCTATGGCTACACCTTC | CASSQGTGRSYGYTF
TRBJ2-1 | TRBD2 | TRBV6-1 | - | TGTGCCAGCACAAATAGAGGGAGGGCCATAAGTGAGCAGTTCTTC | CASTNRGRAISEQFF
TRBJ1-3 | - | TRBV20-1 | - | TGCAGTGCTAGAGATTTGGGGCGGGGAAATACCATATATTTT | CSARDLGRGNTIYF